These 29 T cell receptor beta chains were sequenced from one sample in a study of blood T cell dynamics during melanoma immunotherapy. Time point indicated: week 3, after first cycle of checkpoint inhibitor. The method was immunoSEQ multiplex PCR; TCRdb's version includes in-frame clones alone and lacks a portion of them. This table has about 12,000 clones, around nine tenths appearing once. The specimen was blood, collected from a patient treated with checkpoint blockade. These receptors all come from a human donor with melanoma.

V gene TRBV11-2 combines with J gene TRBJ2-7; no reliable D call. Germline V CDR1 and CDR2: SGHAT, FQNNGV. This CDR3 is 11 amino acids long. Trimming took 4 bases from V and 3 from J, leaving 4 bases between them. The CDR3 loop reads CASSSLYEQYF. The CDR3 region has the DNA TGTGCCAGCAGCTCCCTCTACGAGCAGTACTTC. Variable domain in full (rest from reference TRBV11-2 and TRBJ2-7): EAGVAQSPRYKIIEKRQSVAFWCNPISGHATLYWYQQILGQGPKLLIQFQNNGVVDDSQLPKDRFSAERLKGVDSTLKIQPAKLEDSAVYLCASSSLYEQYFGPGTRLTVT.

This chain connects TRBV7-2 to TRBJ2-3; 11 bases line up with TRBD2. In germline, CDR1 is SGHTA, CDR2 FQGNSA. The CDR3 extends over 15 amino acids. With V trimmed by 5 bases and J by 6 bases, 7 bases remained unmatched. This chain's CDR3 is CASSQPTSGADTQYF. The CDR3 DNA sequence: TGTGCCAGCAGCCAACCGACTAGCGGGGCGGATACGCAGTATTTT. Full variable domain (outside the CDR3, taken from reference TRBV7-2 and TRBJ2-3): GAGVSQSPSNKVTEKGKDVELRCDPISGHTALYWYRQSLGQGLEFLIYFQGNSAPDKSGLPSDRFSAERTGGSVSTLTIQRTQQEDSAVYLCASSQPTSGADTQYFGPGTRLTVL.

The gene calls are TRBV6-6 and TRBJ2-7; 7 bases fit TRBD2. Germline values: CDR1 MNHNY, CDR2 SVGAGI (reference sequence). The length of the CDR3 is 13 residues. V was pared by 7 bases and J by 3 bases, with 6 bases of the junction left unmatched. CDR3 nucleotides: TGTGCCAGCACTAGGGACTACAACTACGAGCAGTACTTC. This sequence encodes CASTRDYNYEQYF.

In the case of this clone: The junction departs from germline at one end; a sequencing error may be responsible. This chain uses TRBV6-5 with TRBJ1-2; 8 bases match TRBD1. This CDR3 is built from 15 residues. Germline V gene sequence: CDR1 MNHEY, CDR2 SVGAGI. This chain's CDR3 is CASSREGRGQYGCTF. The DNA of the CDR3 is TGTGCCAGCAGTCGCGAAGGCAGGGGGCAGTATGGCTGCACCTTC.

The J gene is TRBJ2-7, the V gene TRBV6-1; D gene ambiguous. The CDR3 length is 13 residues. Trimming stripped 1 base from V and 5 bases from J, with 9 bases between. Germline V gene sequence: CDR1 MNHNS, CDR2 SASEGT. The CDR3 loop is CASSEVYGNEQYF. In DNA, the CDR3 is TGTGCCAGCAGTGAAGTATATGGTAACGAGCAGTACTTC.

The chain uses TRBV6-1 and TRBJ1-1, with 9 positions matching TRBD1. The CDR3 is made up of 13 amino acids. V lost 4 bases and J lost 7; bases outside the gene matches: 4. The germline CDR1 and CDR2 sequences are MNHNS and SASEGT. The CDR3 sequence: CASSVTGQGEAFF. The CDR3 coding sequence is TGTGCCAGCAGTGTCACGGGACAGGGTGAAGCTTTCTTT.

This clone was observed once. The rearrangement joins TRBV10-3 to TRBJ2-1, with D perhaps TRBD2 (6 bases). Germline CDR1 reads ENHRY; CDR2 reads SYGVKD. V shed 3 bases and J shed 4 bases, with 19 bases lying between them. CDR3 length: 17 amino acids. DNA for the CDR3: TGTGCCATCAGTGACCCATCTGCGGGAATCGGATACAATGAGCAGTTCTTC. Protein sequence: CAISDPSAGIGYNEQFF.

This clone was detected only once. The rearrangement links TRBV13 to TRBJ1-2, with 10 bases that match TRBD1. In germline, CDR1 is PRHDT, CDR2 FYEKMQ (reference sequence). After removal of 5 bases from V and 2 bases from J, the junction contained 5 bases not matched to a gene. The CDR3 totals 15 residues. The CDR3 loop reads CASSDRGQGNYGYTF. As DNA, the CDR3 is TGTGCCAGCAGCGACCGGGGACAGGGGAACTATGGCTACACCTTC.

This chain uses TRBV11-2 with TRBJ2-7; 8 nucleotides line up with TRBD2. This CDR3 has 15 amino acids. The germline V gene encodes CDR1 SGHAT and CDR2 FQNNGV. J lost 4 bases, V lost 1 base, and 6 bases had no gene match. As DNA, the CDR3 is TGTGCCAGCAGCTTAGTTAGCGGGGAACAATACGAGCAGTACTTC. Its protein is CASSLVSGEQYEQYF.

CDR3 nucleotide sequence: TGTGCCAGCAGCTCCTGGAGGTTTACCCAGTACCGCACAGATACGCAGTATTTT. It codes for CASSSWRFTQYRTDTQYF. The chain combines TRBV7-8 with TRBJ2-3, with TRBD2 as a possible D gene (5 bases). Between the trimmed V and J ends, which lost 4 bases and 1 base, there was a span of 21 bases. CDR3 size: 18 residues. Germline assignment: CDR1 SGHVS and CDR2 FQNEAQ.

The CDR3 region is CAWSSGGSSYEQYF. DNA for the CDR3: TGTGCCTGGAGTTCTGGGGGCAGCTCCTACGAGCAGTACTTC. This sequence joins TRBV30 and TRBJ2-7; maybe TRBD1 (6 bases). Trimming took 2 bases from V and 0 from J, leaving 11 bases between them. Per germline, CDR1 GTSNPN and CDR2 SVGIG (reference sequence). This CDR3 is 14 amino acids long.

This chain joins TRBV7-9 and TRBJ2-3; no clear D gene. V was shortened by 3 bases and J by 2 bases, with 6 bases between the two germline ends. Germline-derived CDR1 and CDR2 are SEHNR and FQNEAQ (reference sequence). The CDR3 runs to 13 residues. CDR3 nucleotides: TGTGCCAGCAGCTTGGGGTCCACAGATACGCAGTATTTT. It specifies CASSLGSTDTQYF.

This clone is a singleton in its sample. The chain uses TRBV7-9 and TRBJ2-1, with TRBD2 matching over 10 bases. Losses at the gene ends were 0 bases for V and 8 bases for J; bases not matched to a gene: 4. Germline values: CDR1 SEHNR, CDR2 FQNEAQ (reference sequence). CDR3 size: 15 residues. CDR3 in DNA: TGTGCCAGCAGCTTAGCGGAAGCGGGGGGGCATGAGCAGTTCTTC. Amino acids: CASSLAEAGGHEQFF.

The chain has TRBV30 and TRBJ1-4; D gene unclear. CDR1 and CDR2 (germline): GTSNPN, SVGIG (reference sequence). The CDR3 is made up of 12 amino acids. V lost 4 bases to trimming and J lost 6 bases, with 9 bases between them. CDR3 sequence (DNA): TGTGCCTGGACCCCCGGGCATGAAAAACTGTTTTTT. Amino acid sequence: CAWTPGHEKLFF.

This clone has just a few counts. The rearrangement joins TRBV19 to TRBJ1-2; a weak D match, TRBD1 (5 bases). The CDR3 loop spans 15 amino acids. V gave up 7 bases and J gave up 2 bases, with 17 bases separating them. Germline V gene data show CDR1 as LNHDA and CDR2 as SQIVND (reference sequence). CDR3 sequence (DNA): TGTGCCAGTAAGGATGGGCCCAGGGCCAACTATGGCTACACCTTC. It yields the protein CASKDGPRANYGYTF.

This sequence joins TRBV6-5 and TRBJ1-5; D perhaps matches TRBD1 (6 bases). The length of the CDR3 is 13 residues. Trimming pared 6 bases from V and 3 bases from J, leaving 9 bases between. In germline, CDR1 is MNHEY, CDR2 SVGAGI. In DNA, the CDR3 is TGTGCCAGCAGAGACAGGCCCAATCAGCCCCAGCATTTT. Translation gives CASRDRPNQPQHF.

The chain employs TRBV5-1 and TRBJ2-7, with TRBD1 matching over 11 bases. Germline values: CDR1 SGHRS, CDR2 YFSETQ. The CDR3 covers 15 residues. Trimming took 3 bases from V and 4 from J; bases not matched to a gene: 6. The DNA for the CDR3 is TGCGCCAGCAGCTCCCGGGACAGGGGGAGATACGAGCAGTACTTC. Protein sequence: CASSSRDRGRYEQYF.

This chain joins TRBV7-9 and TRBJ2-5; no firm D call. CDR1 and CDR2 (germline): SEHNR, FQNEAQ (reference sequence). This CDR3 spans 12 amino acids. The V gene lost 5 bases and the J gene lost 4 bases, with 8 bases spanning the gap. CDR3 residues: CASSPRLETQYF. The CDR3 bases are TGTGCCAGCAGCCCAAGATTAGAGACCCAGTACTTC.

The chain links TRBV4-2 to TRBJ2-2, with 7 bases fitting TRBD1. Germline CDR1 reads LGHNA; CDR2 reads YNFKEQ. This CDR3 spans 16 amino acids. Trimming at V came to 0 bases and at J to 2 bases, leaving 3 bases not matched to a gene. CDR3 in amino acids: CASSQDWTGNTGELFF. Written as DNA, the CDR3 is TGTGCCAGCAGCCAAGATTGGACAGGCAACACCGGGGAGCTGTTTTTT.

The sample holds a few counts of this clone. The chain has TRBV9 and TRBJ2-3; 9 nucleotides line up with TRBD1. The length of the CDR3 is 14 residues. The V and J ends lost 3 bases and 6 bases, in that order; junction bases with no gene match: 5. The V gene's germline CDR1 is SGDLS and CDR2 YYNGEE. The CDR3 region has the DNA TGTGCCAGCAGCGCCGGACAGGGGCCTGATACGCAGTATTTT. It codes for CASSAGQGPDTQYF.

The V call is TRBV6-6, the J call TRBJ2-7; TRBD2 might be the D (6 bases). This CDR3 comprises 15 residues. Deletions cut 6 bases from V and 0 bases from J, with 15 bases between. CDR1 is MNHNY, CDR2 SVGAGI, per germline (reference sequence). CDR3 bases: TGTGCCAGCAGGATCAAGCGGGCCGGCTCCTACGAGCAGTACTTC. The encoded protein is CASRIKRAGSYEQYF.

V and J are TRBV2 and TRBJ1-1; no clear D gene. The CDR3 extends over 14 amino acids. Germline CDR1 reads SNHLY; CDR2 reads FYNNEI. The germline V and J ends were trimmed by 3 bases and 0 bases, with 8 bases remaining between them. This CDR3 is CASSEQALNTEAFF. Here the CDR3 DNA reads TGTGCCAGCAGTGAGCAGGCGCTGAACACTGAAGCTTTCTTT.

In DNA, the CDR3 is TGTGCCCAAAGGAGGGGTACTAGCCAGTACGAGCAGTACTTC. It yields the protein CAQRRGTSQYEQYF. This rearrangement joins TRBV2 to TRBJ2-7; a weak D match, TRBD2 (6 bases). This CDR3 has 14 amino acids. V gave up 11 bases and J gave up 4 bases, with 21 bases separating them. Per the germline V gene, CDR1 is SNHLY and CDR2 is FYNNEI.

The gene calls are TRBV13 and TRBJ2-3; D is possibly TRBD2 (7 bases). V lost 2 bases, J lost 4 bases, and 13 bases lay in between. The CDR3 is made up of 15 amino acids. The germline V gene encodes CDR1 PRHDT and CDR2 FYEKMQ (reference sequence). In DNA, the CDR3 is TGTGCCAGCAGCTTAATGGGGGGGCTGGCAGATACGCAGTATTTT. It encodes CASSLMGGLADTQYF.

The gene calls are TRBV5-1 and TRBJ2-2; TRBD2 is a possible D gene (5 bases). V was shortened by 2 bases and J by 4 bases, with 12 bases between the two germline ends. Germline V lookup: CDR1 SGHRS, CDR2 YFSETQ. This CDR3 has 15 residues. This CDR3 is CASSFSGRGTGELFF. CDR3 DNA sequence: TGCGCCAGCAGCTTCAGCGGTCGAGGCACCGGGGAGCTGTTTTTT.

CDR3 sequence (DNA): TGTGCCATCCGGGGGGACAGGGCGGACGAGCAGTACTTC. Amino acids: CAIRGDRADEQYF. V and J are TRBV10-3 and TRBJ2-7; 9 nucleotides match TRBD1. Germline V gives CDR1 ENHRY, CDR2 SYGVKD. V shed 8 bases and J 5 bases; nucleotides not matched to a gene: 7. CDR3 length equals 13 residues.

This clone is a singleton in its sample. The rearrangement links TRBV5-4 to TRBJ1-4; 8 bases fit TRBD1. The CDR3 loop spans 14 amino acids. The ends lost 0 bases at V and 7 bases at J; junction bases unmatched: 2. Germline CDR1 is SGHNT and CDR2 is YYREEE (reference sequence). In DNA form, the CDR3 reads TGTGCCAGCAGCTTGGACAGGGGGAGTGAAAAACTGTTTTTT. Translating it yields CASSLDRGSEKLFF. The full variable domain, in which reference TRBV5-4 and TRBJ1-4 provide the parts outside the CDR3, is ETGVTQSPTHLIKTRGQQVTLRCSSQSGHNTVSWYQQALGQGPQFIFQYYREEENGRGNFPPRFSGLQFPNYSSELNVNALELDDSALYLCASSLDRGSEKLFFGSGTQLSVL.

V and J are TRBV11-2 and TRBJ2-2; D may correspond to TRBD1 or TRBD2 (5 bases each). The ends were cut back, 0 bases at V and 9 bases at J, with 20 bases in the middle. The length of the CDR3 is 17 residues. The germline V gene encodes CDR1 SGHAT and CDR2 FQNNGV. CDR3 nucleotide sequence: TGTGCCAGCAGCTTAGAATCCTTTTCGAGAGGGGACCGGGAGCTGTTTTTT. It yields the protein CASSLESFSRGDRELFF.

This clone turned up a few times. The DNA for the CDR3 is TGTGCCAGCAGCTTAGCGGTGGAGGGACACCGCACAGATACGCAGTATTTT. It codes for CASSLAVEGHRTDTQYF. This chain uses TRBV7-9 with TRBJ2-3; the D call may be TRBD1 or TRBD2 (6 bases each). The CDR3 length is 17 residues. The V gene's germline CDR1 is SEHNR and CDR2 FQNEAQ (reference sequence). Trimming removed 0 bases from V and 1 base from J, with 14 bases in between. The full variable domain, in which reference TRBV7-9 and TRBJ2-3 provide the parts outside the CDR3, is DTGVSQNPRHKITKRGQNVTFRCDPISEHNRLYWYRQTLGQGPEFLTYFQNEAQLEKSRLLSDRFSAERPKGSFSTLEIQRTEQGDSAMYLCASSLAVEGHRTDTQYFGPGTRLTVL.